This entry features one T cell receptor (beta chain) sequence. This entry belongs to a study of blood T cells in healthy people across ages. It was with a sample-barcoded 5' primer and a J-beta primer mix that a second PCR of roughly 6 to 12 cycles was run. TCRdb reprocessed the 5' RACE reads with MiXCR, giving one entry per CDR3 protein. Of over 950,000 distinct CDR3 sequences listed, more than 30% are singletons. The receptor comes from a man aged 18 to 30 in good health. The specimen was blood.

This CDR3 is CASSIAASSDYGYTF. The CDR3, as DNA: TGTGCCAGTAGTATAGCTGCGTCTTCTGACTATGGCTACACCTTC. The V call is TRBV19, the J call TRBJ1-2; D gene uncertain. Germline-derived CDR1 and CDR2 are LNHDA and SQIVND (reference sequence). V was shortened by 1 base and J by 3 bases, with 12 bases between the two germline ends. The CDR3 is 15 amino acids. Using reference TRBV19 and TRBJ1-2 for the parts outside the CDR3, the full variable domain is DGGITQSPKYLFRKEGQNVTLSCEQNLNHDAMYWYRQDPGQGLRLIYYSQIVNDFQKGDIAEGYSVSREKKESFPLTVTSAQKNPTAFYLCASSIAASSDYGYTFGSGTRLTVV.